The 29 T cell receptor beta chains below come from one sample, sequenced in a study of T cells in Graves' hyperthyroidism and ophthalmopathy. Amplification of TCR beta CDR3 regions was performed using RNA transcripts as template. A first-round RT-PCR of the TCR CDR3 used the HTBI primer set. One entry per CDR3 protein results from TCRdb running MiXCR on the multiplex PCR reads. The table includes about 640,000 distinct CDR3 sequences, just under 45% detected once. The sequenced sample consisted of peripheral blood or thyroid tissue (not recorded which). The receptors originated from an adult man with Graves' disease, either hyperthyroidism or ophthalmopathy (not recorded which).

The V call is TRBV25-1, the J call TRBJ2-7, with 8 bases matching TRBD1. J lost 5 bases, V lost 6 bases, and 18 bases had no gene match. This CDR3 comprises 17 residues. The germline V gene has CDR1 MGHDK and CDR2 SYGVNS. The CDR3 nucleotides are TGTGCCAGCAGCGTAGTTCTTCCTAGGGACAGGCGACACGAGCAGTACTTC. The encoded protein is CASSVVLPRDRRHEQYF.

This clonotype was seen repeatedly, ten times or more. The chain carries TRBV7-9 and TRBJ1-5, with a weak D call TRBD1 (5 bases). Trimming removed 0 bases from V and 1 base from J, with 10 bases in between. The CDR3 length is 16 residues. Germline CDR1 reads SEHNR; CDR2 reads FQNEAQ (reference sequence). The DNA of the CDR3 is TGTGCCAGCAGCTTAGCGGGCGGGGGAAGCAATCAGCCCCAGCATTTT. Translating it yields CASSLAGGGSNQPQHF.

The chain employs TRBV14 and TRBJ1-2, with 7 bases fitting TRBD1. The CDR3 runs to 14 residues. The V gene's germline CDR1 is SGHDN and CDR2 FVKESK. The junction had 10 bases not matched to a gene; V was cut back by 4 bases and J by 8 bases. This CDR3 reads CASSPNRGLQGYTF. In DNA, the CDR3 is TGTGCCAGCAGCCCGAACAGGGGTTTACAGGGCTACACCTTC.

The CDR3 region is CASSSRDGLGEQYF. The CDR3 nucleotides read TGTGCCAGCAGCTCAAGGGACGGCTTGGGGGAGCAGTACTTC. The V and J genes are TRBV7-2 and TRBJ2-5; the D gene could be TRBD1 or TRBD2 (5 bases each). V lost 4 bases, J lost 11 bases, and 20 bases lay in between. This CDR3 has 14 residues. Germline V gene sequence: CDR1 SGHTA, CDR2 FQGNSA.

This rearrangement joins TRBV5-5 to TRBJ1-5; no firm D call. Germline CDR1 is SGHKS and CDR2 is YYEKEE (reference sequence). The CDR3 sequence is 15 residues long. Trimming took off 4 bases at V and 0 bases at J, with 11 bases between the two ends. The CDR3 loop is CASSPGWVSNQPQHF. CDR3 coding DNA: TGTGCCAGCAGCCCGGGCTGGGTTAGCAATCAGCCCCAGCATTTT. Full variable domain (rest looked up from reference TRBV5-5 and TRBJ1-5): DAGVTQSPTHLIKTRGQQVTLRCSPISGHKSVSWYQQVLGQGPQFIFQYYEKEERGRGNFPDRFSARQFPNYSSELNVNALLLGDSALYLCASSPGWVSNQPQHFGDGTRLSIL.

This clonotype was detected a few times. V usage is TRBV7-9 and J usage is TRBJ1-2, with D tentatively TRBD1 (5 bases). Looked up from germline, CDR1 is SEHNR and CDR2 is FQNEAQ (reference sequence). The CDR3 loop spans 14 amino acids. V was pared by 1 base and J by 4 bases, with 10 bases between. The CDR3 nucleotides are TGTGCCAGCAGCTTAGAGAGAGACAGCTATGGCTACACCTTC. Amino acid sequence: CASSLERDSYGYTF.

The V and J genes are TRBV19 and TRBJ1-1; D gene ambiguous. Germline CDR1 is LNHDA and CDR2 is SQIVND (reference sequence). Between the trimmed V and J ends, which lost 1 base and 9 bases, there was a span of 6 bases. The CDR3 consists of 11 residues. The CDR3 loop is CASSIGAKAFF. The CDR3 region has the DNA TGTGCCAGTAGTATAGGGGCTAAAGCTTTCTTT.

This clonotype has ten or more counts. V usage is TRBV29-1 and J usage is TRBJ1-1; tentative D call: TRBD1 (6 bases). Trimming took 6 bases from V and 0 from J, leaving 11 bases between them. Germline V gene sequence: CDR1 SQVTM, CDR2 ANQGSEA. This CDR3 contains 13 residues. Here the CDR3 DNA reads TGCAGCGTCTCGACAGGCATGAACACTGAAGCTTTCTTT. It encodes CSVSTGMNTEAFF.

On this clonotype: This may arise from a read error, as a much more abundant clone is one base away. V is TRBV2 and J is TRBJ2-5; tentatively, D is TRBD2 (5 bases). V lost 3 bases, J lost 9 bases, and 8 bases lay in between. CDR3 length equals 11 residues. Germline assignment: CDR1 SNHLY and CDR2 FYNNEI. CDR3 coding DNA: TGTGCCAGCAGTGATGGGGAGTCCCAGTACTTC. It yields the protein CASSDGESQYF.

The V and J genes are TRBV7-2 and TRBJ1-4, with D tentatively TRBD1 (6 bases). CDR1 and CDR2 (germline): SGHTA, FQGNSA. This CDR3 comprises 15 residues. Trimming took off 5 bases at V and 4 bases at J, with 14 bases between the two ends. DNA of the CDR3: TGTGCCAGCAGCCTGCGGACAGACTTTAATGAAAAACTGTTTTTT. Translated, it gives CASSLRTDFNEKLFF.

J is TRBJ2-2 and V is TRBV19, with 11 positions matching TRBD2. The CDR3 is made up of 15 amino acids. V trimming: 5 bases; J trimming: 4 bases; junction bases outside the gene matches: 3. CDR1 and CDR2 from the germline V gene are LNHDA and SQIVND (reference sequence). The CDR3 reads CASSLLAGATGELFF. The CDR3 nucleotides read TGTGCCAGTAGTTTACTAGCGGGGGCCACCGGGGAGCTGTTTTTT.

Many counts were recorded for this clonotype. V and J are TRBV7-9 and TRBJ1-4; 7 bases are a match to TRBD1. Germline V gene data show CDR1 as SEHNR and CDR2 as FQNEAQ (reference sequence). Trimming cost V 1 base and J 8 bases; bases outside gene matches: 1. CDR3 length equals 13 residues. CDR3 amino acids: CASSLGDREKLFF. CDR3 bases: TGTGCCAGCAGCTTAGGGGACAGAGAAAAACTGTTTTTT.

This sequence joins TRBV20-1 and TRBJ1-6, with a possible D match to TRBD1 (6 bases). This CDR3 is built from 13 residues. Germline V gene sequence: CDR1 DFQATT, CDR2 SNEGSKA (reference sequence). The CDR3 is CSRRDTYNSPLHF. CDR3 nucleotide sequence: TGCAGCCGGAGGGACACCTATAATTCACCCCTCCACTTT.

The V and J genes are TRBV10-3 and TRBJ1-2, with 8 bases fitting TRBD1. The CDR3 sequence is 17 residues long. The junction had 10 bases not matched to a gene; V was cut back by 4 bases and J by 0 bases. CDR1 and CDR2 (germline): ENHRY, SYGVKD. In DNA, the CDR3 is TGTGCCATCAGTGGACTCCGGGACAGGCGAACTAACTATGGCTACACCTTC. Translated: CAISGLRDRRTNYGYTF.

This clonotype was counted only a few times. This rearrangement joins TRBV12-3 or TRBV12-4 to TRBJ1-1, with unresolved D. This CDR3 spans 13 amino acids. V was pared by 4 bases and J by 6 bases, with 12 bases between. The CDR3 DNA reads TGTGCCAGCAGTTCAATGGGGTCCTCTGAAGCTTTCTTT. It codes for CASSSMGSSEAFF.

The chain has TRBV10-3 and TRBJ1-1, with 8 bases lining up with TRBD1. Trimming at V came to 6 bases and at J to 5 bases, leaving 5 bases not matched to a gene. Germline CDR1 is ENHRY and CDR2 is SYGVKD. The length of the CDR3 is 13 residues. CDR3: CAISLDRVTEAFF. In nucleotides, the CDR3 is TGTGCCATCAGCCTGGACAGGGTTACTGAAGCTTTCTTT.

The chain joins TRBV6-4 to TRBJ2-5, with TRBD2 matching over 11 bases. Trimming at V came to 2 bases and at J to 7 bases, leaving 3 bases not matched to a gene. CDR1 MRHNA and CDR2 SNTAGT come from the germline V gene. There are 14 residues in the CDR3. The CDR3 coding sequence is TGTGCCAGCAGTGACACTAGCGGGAGTAGGACCCAGTACTTC. Protein sequence: CASSDTSGSRTQYF.

This clonotype came up a few times. This chain uses TRBV5-1 with TRBJ1-1, with D possibly matching TRBD1 (5 bases). The CDR3 runs 12 residues. Trimming took 3 bases from V and 8 from J, leaving 11 bases between them. Germline CDR1 and CDR2: SGHRS and YFSETQ. The CDR3 DNA is TGCGCCAGCAGCTCCGGGGCGCCCGAAGCTTTCTTT. Encoded protein: CASSSGAPEAFF.

This sequence joins TRBV7-8 and TRBJ1-1; maybe TRBD1 (6 bases). This CDR3 has 13 amino acids. The germline V gene encodes CDR1 SGHVS and CDR2 FQNEAQ. V was trimmed by 4 bases and J by 5 bases, leaving 11 bases between them. The CDR3, as DNA: TGTGCCAGCAGCTCTGAGGGGGAGACTGAAGCTTTCTTT. Translation gives CASSSEGETEAFF. The whole variable domain, filled in from reference TRBV7-8 and TRBJ1-1, reads GAGVSQSPRYKVAKRGQDVALRCDPISGHVSLFWYQQALGQGPEFLTYFQNEAQLDKSGLPSDRFFAERPEGSVSTLKIQRTQQEDSAVYLCASSSEGETEAFFGQGTRLTVV.

Turning to this clonotype: Just one base apart from a much larger clone, this may be a read error. A read error is likely, as this CDR3 ends without the conserved phenylalanine or tryptophan. The gene calls are TRBV7-9 and TRBJ2-7; D is possibly TRBD1 (6 bases). This CDR3 region has 14 residues. Deletions cut 5 bases from V and 0 bases from J, with 11 bases between. Per germline, CDR1 SEHNR and CDR2 FQNEAQ (reference sequence). CDR3 nucleotide sequence: TGTGCCAGCAGCCCCAGGGACAACTCCTACGAGCAGTACTCC. This translates into CASSPRDNSYEQYS.

The chain links TRBV20-1 to TRBJ2-5; 15 bases are shared with TRBD2. There are 19 residues in the CDR3. The junction had 10 bases not matched to a gene; V was cut back by 0 bases and J by 2 bases. Germline V lookup: CDR1 DFQATT, CDR2 SNEGSKA (reference sequence). CDR3 coding DNA: TGCAGTGCTAGAGATAATCGGAGGACTAGCGGGAGGGGACAAGAGACCCAGTACTTC. Translating it yields CSARDNRRTSGRGQETQYF.

This clonotype has just a few counts. The chain employs TRBV7-9 and TRBJ2-2, with TRBD2 as a possible D gene (5 bases). V was shortened by 5 bases and J by 1 base, with 11 bases between the two germline ends. The V gene's germline CDR1 is SEHNR and CDR2 FQNEAQ (reference sequence). The CDR3 contains 15 residues. CDR3 nucleotide sequence: TGTGCCAGCAGCCCTAGCACCTTGAACACCGGGGAGCTGTTTTTT. As protein: CASSPSTLNTGELFF.

This clonotype occurred many times. This sequence joins TRBV6-6 and TRBJ1-6, with TRBD1 as a possible D gene (5 bases). The length of the CDR3 is 13 residues. The germline V gene encodes CDR1 MNHNY and CDR2 SVGAGI (reference sequence). With 7 bases removed from V and 9 bases from J, the gap between germline ends came to 13 bases. The CDR3 region is CASKGTVGSPLHF. The CDR3 bases are TGTGCCAGCAAGGGGACCGTCGGTTCACCCCTCCACTTT.

This clonotype was counted a few times. This rearrangement joins TRBV19 to TRBJ2-7; D is possibly TRBD2 (6 bases). V was clipped by 1 base and J by 3 bases, with 10 bases between them. Germline V gene lookup returns CDR1 LNHDA and CDR2 SQIVND (reference sequence). This CDR3 comprises 14 residues. CDR3 protein: CASSIGGGHYEQYF. CDR3 sequence (DNA): TGTGCCAGTAGTATAGGCGGAGGGCACTACGAGCAGTACTTC.

This chain connects TRBV9 to TRBJ1-3, with a weak D call TRBD1 (5 bases). Trimming took off 0 bases at V and 8 bases at J, with 12 bases between the two ends. Germline CDR1 and CDR2: SGDLS and YYNGEE. The CDR3 is 14 amino acids. The CDR3: CASSVVGRGDTIYF. The DNA of the CDR3 is TGTGCCAGCAGCGTAGTGGGTAGAGGGGACACCATATATTTT. Based on the CDR3 plus reference TRBV9 and TRBJ1-3, the full variable domain is DSGVTQTPKHLITATGQRVTLRCSPRSGDLSVYWYQQSLDQGLQFLIQYYNGEERAKGNILERFSAQQFPDLHSELNLSSLELGDSALYFCASSVVGRGDTIYFGEGSWLTVV.

This clonotype was counted a single time. The J gene is TRBJ1-5, the V gene TRBV12-3 or TRBV12-4; D is ambiguous. V was trimmed by 2 bases and J by 9 bases, leaving 11 bases between them. There are 13 residues in the CDR3. In nucleotides, the CDR3 is TGTGCCAGCAGTTTAAGGGAGGGTCGGCCCCAGCATTTT. Protein product: CASSLREGRPQHF.

This clonotype was seen a handful of times. The chain combines TRBV11-2 with TRBJ2-2; 9 positions agree with TRBD1. The ends lost 6 bases at V and 7 bases at J; junction bases unmatched: 9. Per germline, CDR1 SGHAT and CDR2 FQNNGV. The CDR3 loop spans 15 amino acids. CDR3 nucleotide sequence: TGTGCCAGCAGTTTACCCGACAGGGGGAACGGGGAGCTGTTTTTT. Residues: CASSLPDRGNGELFF. Looking up the rest from reference TRBV11-2 and TRBJ2-2 gives the full variable domain: EAGVAQSPRYKIIEKRQSVAFWCNPISGHATLYWYQQILGQGPKLLIQFQNNGVVDDSQLPKDRFSAERLKGVDSTLKIQPAKLEDSAVYLCASSLPDRGNGELFFGEGSRLTVL.

The chain joins TRBV2 to TRBJ2-7; D uncertain. Germline V CDR1 and CDR2: SNHLY, FYNNEI. The CDR3 loop spans 10 amino acids. The CDR3 DNA sequence: TGTGCTTCTGGGGAATACGAGCAGTACTTC. Amino acid sequence: CASGEYEQYF.

This clonotype turned up a few times. The V gene is TRBV24-1, the J gene TRBJ1-5, with TRBD1 identical over 7 bases. The germline gives CDR1 KGHDR, CDR2 SFDVKD. The J segment lost 4 bases and the V segment lost 11 bases, leaving 10 bases of the junction unmatched. The CDR3 loop spans 14 amino acids. The CDR3 nucleotides are TGTGCCAGCACTCCGGGACAGCATAATCAGCCCCAGCATTTT. Translating it yields CASTPGQHNQPQHF.